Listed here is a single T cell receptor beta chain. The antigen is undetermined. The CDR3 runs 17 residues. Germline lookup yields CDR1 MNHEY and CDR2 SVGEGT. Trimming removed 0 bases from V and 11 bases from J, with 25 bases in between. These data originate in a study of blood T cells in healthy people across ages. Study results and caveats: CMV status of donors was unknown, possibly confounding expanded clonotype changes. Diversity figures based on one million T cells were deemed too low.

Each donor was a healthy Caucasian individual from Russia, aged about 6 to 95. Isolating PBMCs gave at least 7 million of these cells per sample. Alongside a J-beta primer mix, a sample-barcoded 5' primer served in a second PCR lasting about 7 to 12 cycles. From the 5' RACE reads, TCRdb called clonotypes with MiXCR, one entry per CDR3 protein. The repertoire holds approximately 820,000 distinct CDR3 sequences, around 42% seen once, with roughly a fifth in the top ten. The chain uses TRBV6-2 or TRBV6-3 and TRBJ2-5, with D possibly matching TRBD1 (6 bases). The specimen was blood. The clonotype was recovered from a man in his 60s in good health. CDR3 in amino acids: CASSYSLGQLNYNEQYF. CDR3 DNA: TGTGCCAGCAGTTACTCCTTAGGACAGCTTAATTACAATGAGCAGTACTTC.